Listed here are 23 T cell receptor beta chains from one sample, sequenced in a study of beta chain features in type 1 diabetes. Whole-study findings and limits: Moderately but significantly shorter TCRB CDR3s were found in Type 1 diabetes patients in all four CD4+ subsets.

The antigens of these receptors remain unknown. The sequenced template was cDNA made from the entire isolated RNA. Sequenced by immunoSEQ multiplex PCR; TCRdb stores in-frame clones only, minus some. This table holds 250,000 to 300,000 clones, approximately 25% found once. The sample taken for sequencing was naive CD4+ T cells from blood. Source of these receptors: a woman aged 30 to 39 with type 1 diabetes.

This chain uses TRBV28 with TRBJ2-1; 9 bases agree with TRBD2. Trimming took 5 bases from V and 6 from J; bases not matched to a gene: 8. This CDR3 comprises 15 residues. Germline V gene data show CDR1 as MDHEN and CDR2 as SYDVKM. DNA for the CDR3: TGTGCCAGCAGTCCCCGACTAGCGGAGCTCAATGAGCAGTTCTTC. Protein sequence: CASSPRLAELNEQFF. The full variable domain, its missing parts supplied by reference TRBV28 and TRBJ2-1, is DVKVTQSSRYLVKRTGEKVFLECVQDMDHENMFWYRQDPGLGLRLIYFSYDVKMKEKGDIPEGYSVSREKKERFSLILESASTNQTSMYLCASSPRLAELNEQFFGPGTRLTVL.

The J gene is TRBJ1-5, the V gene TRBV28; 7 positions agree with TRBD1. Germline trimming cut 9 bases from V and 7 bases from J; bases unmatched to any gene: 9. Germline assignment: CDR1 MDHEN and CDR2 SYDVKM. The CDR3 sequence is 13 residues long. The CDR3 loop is CASLRGQGQPQHF. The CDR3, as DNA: TGTGCCAGTTTAAGGGGGCAGGGGCAGCCCCAGCATTTT. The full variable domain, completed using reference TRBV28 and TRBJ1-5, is DVKVTQSSRYLVKRTGEKVFLECVQDMDHENMFWYRQDPGLGLRLIYFSYDVKMKEKGDIPEGYSVSREKKERFSLILESASTNQTSMYLCASLRGQGQPQHFGDGTRLSIL.

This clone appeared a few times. CDR3 sequence reads: CASSESPPINSGNTIYF. The CDR3 DNA sequence: TGTGCCAGCAGTGAGTCCCCCCCTATAAACTCTGGAAACACCATATATTTT. The chain joins TRBV2 to TRBJ1-3; no firm D call. With 3 bases removed from V and 0 bases from J, the gap between germline ends came to 15 bases. CDR3 length: 17 residues. Germline values: CDR1 SNHLY, CDR2 FYNNEI.

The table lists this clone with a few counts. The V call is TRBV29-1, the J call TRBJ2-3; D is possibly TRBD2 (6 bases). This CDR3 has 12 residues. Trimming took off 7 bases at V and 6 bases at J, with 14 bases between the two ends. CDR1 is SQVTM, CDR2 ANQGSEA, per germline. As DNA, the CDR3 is TGCAGCGCCGAACGGGGGTCCGATACGCAGTATTTT. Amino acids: CSAERGSDTQYF.

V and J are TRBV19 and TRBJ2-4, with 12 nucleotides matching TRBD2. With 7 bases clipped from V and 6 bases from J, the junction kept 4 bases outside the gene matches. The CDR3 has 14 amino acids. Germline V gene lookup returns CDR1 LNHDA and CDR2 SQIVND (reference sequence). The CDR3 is CASKLAGGANIQYF. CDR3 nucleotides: TGTGCCAGTAAGCTAGCGGGAGGGGCAAACATTCAGTACTTC.

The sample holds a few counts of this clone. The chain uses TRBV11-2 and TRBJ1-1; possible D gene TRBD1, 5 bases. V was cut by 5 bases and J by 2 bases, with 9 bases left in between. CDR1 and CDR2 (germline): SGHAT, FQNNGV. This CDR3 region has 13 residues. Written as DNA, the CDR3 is TGTGCCAGCAGCCACCAGGGCAACACTGAAGCTTTCTTT. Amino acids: CASSHQGNTEAFF.

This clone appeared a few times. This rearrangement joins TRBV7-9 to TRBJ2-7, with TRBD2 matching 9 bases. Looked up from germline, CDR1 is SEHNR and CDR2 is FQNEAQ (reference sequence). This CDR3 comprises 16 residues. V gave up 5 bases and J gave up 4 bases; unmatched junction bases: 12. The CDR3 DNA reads TGTGCCAGCAGCCCTGGAGCCGGACTAGCGTGGTACGAGCAGTACTTC. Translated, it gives CASSPGAGLAWYEQYF.

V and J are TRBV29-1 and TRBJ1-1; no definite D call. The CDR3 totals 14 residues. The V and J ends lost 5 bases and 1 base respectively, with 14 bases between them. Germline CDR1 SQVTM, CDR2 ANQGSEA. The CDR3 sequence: CSVKQQWANTEAFF. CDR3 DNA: TGCAGCGTTAAACAACAGTGGGCGAACACTGAAGCTTTCTTT.

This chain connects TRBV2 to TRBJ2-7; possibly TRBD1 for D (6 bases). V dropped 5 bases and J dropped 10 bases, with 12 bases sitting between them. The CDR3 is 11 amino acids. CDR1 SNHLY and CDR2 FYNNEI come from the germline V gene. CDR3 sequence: CASSRDIFQYF. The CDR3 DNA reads TGTGCCAGCAGTCGGGACATCTTTCAGTACTTC.

CDR3 bases: TGTGCCAGCAGTTCAACGCGGGAGGCCTCCTACGAGCAGTACTTC. It codes for CASSSTREASYEQYF. This chain connects TRBV27 to TRBJ2-7, with 8 bases identical to TRBD2. CDR1 is MNHEY, CDR2 SMNVEV, per germline (reference sequence). The CDR3 totals 15 residues. Trimming at V came to 4 bases and at J to 0 bases, leaving 5 bases not matched to a gene.

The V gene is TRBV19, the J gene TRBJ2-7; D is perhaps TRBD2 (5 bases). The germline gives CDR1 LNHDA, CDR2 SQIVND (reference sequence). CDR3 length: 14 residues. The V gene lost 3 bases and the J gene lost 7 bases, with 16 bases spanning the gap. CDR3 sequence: CASSISGSQWEQYF. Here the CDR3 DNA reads TGTGCCAGTAGTATCTCGGGAAGCCAGTGGGAGCAGTACTTC. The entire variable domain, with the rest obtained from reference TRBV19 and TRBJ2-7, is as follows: DGGITQSPKYLFRKEGQNVTLSCEQNLNHDAMYWYRQDPGQGLRLIYYSQIVNDFQKGDIAEGYSVSREKKESFPLTVTSAQKNPTAFYLCASSISGSQWEQYFGPGTRLTVT.

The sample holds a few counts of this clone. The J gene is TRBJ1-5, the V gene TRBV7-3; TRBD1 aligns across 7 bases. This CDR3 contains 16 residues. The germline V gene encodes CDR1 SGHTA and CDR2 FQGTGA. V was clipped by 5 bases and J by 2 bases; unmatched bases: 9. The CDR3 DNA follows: TGTGCCAGCAGCCCGGACAGGAGGGATGGCAATCAGCCCCAGCATTTT. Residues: CASSPDRRDGNQPQHF.

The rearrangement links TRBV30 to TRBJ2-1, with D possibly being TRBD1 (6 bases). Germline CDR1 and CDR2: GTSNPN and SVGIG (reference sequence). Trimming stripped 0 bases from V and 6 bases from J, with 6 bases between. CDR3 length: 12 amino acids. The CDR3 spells CAWSVQGNEQFF. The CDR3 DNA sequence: TGTGCCTGGAGTGTACAGGGCAATGAGCAGTTCTTC.

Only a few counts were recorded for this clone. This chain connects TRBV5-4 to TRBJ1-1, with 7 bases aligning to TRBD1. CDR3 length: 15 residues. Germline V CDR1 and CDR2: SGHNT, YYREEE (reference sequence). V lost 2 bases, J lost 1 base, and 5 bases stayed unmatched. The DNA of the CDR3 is TGTGCCAGCAGCTTTTCCGGGACAGAGAACACTGAAGCTTTCTTT. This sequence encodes CASSFSGTENTEAFF.

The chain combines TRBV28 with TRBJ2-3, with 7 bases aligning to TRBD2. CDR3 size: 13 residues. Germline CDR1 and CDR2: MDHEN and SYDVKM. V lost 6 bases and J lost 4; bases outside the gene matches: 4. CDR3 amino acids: CASRMREPDTQYF. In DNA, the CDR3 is TGTGCCAGCAGAATGCGGGAGCCAGATACGCAGTATTTT.

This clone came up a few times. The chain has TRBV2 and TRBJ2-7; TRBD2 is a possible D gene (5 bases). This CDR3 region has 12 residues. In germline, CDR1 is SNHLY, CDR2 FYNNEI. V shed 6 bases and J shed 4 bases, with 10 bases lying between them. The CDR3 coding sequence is TGTGCCAGCAGCGGTACTAGTTACGAGCAGTACTTC. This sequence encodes CASSGTSYEQYF.

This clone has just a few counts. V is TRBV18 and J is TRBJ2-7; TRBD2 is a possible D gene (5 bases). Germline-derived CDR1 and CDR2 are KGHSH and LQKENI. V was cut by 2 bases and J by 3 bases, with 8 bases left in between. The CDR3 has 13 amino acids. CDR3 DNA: TGTGCCAGCTCACCATCCCGGGACTACGAGCAGTACTTC. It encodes CASSPSRDYEQYF.

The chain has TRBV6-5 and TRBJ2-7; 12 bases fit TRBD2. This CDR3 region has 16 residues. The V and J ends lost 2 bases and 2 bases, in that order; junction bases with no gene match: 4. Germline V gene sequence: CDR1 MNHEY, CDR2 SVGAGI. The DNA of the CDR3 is TGTGCCAGCAGTTACAGCCCTAGCGGGAGGGCCTACGAGCAGTACTTC. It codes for CASSYSPSGRAYEQYF.

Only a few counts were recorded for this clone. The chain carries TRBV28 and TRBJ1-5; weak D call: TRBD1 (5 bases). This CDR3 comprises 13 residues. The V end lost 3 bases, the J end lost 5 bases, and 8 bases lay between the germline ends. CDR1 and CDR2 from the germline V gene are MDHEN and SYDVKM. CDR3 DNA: TGTGCCAGCAGTTTGGGGGGGGATCAGCCCCAGCATTTT. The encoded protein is CASSLGGDQPQHF.

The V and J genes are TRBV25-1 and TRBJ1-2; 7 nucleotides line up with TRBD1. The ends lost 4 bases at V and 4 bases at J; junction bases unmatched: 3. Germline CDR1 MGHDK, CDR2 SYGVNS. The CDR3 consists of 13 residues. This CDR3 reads CASSVAGGYGYTF. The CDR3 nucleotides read TGTGCCAGCAGTGTGGCAGGGGGCTATGGCTACACCTTC.

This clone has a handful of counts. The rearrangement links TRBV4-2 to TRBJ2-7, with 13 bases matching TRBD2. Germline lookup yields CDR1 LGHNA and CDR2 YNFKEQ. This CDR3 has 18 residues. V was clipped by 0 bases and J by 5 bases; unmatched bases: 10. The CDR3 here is CASSQEVRLAGGWNEQYF. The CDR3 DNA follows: TGTGCCAGCAGCCAAGAAGTAAGACTAGCGGGAGGTTGGAACGAGCAGTACTTC.

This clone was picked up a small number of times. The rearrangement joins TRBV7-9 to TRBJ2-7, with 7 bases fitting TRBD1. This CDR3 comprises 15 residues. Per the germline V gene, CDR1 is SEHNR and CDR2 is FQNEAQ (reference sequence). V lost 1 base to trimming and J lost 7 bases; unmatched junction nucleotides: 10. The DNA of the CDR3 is TGTGCCAGCAGCTTAGACTACAGGGGAATGTGGGAGCAGTACTTC. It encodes CASSLDYRGMWEQYF.

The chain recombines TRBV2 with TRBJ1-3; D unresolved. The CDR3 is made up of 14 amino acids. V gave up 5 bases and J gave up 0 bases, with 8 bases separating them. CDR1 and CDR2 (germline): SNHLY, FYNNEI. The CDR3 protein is CASSMGHSGNTIYF. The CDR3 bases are TGTGCCAGCAGTATGGGCCACTCTGGAAACACCATATATTTT. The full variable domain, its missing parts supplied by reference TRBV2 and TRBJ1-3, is EPEVTQTPSHQVTQMGQEVILRCVPISNHLYFYWYRQILGQKVEFLVSFYNNEISEKSEIFDDQFSVERPDGSNFTLKIRSTKLEDSAMYFCASSMGHSGNTIYFGEGSWLTVV.